This T cell receptor beta chain comes out of a study of cytomegalovirus exposure and HLA in healthy donors. Remarks on this clone: Other DNA sequences in this specimen translate into the identical CDR3.

Germline assignment: CDR1 MNHEY and CDR2 SVGAGI. V lost 5 bases and J 0 bases, leaving 11 bases between the germline ends. The CDR3 is 14 amino acids. The PCR ran on 60 Vbeta and 13 Jbeta primers. As processed by the authors: The count from a later analysis was some 76 million unique TCR beta chains, some 10 million of them shared. Profiling relied on immunoSEQ multiplex PCR, and the TCRdb table lists in-frame clones only, not all of them. For V, J and clone size, that table is used; D and trimming come from the DNA. Of under 250,000 clones listed, around 80% are singletons. This TCR was recovered from a male donor in good health and CMV-seronegative. The V gene is TRBV6-5, the J gene TRBJ2-7; D is perhaps TRBD1 (6 bases). Sequencing was done on a sample of PBMCs. The CDR3 coding sequence is TGTGCCAGCAGTAGCGACAGGCTCTCCTACGAGCAGTACTTC. Amino acids: CASSSDRLSYEQYF.